The source of this T cell receptor beta chain is a study of blood T cell repertoires in COVID-19 (dated by TCRdb to about 2020). Regarding the study in general: Recovered participants in ImmuneRACE Cohort 3 were defined by two consecutive negative NP/OP PCR tests, clearance by a healthcare professional, or resolution of symptoms. The collaborator samples originated in the United States, Italy and Spain and spanned the acute and convalescent phases of COVID-19. The material from the prospective study consisted of cDNA or gDNA derived from T cells, B-cell-depleted T cells, or PBMCs. Subjects who had been exposed to COVID-19, were actively infected with it, or had recovered from it provided the deeply sampled blood TCRbeta repertoires that made up the dataset. The repertoires were made available in a free public database intended to serve as a resource for research on the immune response to SARS-CoV-2. The samples were drawn from the first 160 participants of the ongoing ImmuneRACE study and from 950 to 1,500 subjects provided by 6 global collaborators. Sample metadata almost always included a de-identified subject ID, COVID-19 status, age in years and sex. Where available, HLA class I and class II types were obtained from metadata supplied by the sample provider rather than from assay-based typing. Findings and caveats that apply to the study as a whole: How much clinical and demographic metadata was included differed by source and by participant, and the metadata was provided uncurated.

The immunoSEQ Assay, a bias-controlled multiplex PCR, was used to amplify TCRbeta CDR3 regions from genomic DNA. As for the authors' bioinformatics: The number of nucleated cells in each sample was estimated by amplification of reference gene primers within the assay. To quantify the absolute abundance of each unique TCRbeta CDR3 rearrangement, sequence reads were collapsed and filtered. For each sample, productive Simpson clonality was calculated by taking the square root of Simpson's diversity index across productive rearrangements. Sourced from immuneACCESS, this table was stored by TCRdb with only in-frame sequences that have V and J called. A share of the clones is absent; for the studies checked, an unresolved V gene accounts for under half, and the remainder has no known explanation. The DNA gave D and trimming, while V, J and clone size come from that table. The sample table holds more than 200,000 clones, of which about nine tenths were seen once. The top ten hold approximately 7.2% of the sample.

Turning to this clone: The antigen it recognizes is unknown. No much larger clone exists at a distance of one base, and base qualities are not known.

Participants in the prospective study were aged 18 to 89 years, lived in some 24 United States geographic areas, and enrolled through a virtual design. To assign participants to cohorts, the prospective study relied on clinical history that participants themselves reported in a screening survey and a study questionnaire. Each participant in the prospective study had whole blood, serum and a nasopharyngeal or oropharyngeal swab collected by mobile phlebotomists. Prospective study participants could optionally give additional blood draws and questionnaires over a roughly two-month period. Prospective study blood samples were shipped either frozen or at room temperature before DNA extraction. The CDR3, from cysteine to phenylalanine, totals 14 residues. Of the read, only the CDR3 DNA is kept; its 42 bases are in frame from base 1. For CDR1 and CDR2, the germline V gene lists ENHRY and SYGVKD. V loses 3 bases of germline sequence and J loses 3 bases, and the interval between the two ends is 12 bases.

The rearrangement joined TRBV10-3 to TRBJ2-7, and perhaps TRBD1 as D gene, on 6 matching bases. The specimen sequenced was PBMCs or T cells enriched from blood (not recorded which). This receptor was obtained from a man aged 30 to 39 in a cohort exposed to, infected with or recovered from COVID-19 (not recorded which). The DNA sequence follows: TGTGCCATCAGTGAACAGGGAACCTACTACGAGCAGTACTTC. It encodes CAISEQGTYYEQYF.